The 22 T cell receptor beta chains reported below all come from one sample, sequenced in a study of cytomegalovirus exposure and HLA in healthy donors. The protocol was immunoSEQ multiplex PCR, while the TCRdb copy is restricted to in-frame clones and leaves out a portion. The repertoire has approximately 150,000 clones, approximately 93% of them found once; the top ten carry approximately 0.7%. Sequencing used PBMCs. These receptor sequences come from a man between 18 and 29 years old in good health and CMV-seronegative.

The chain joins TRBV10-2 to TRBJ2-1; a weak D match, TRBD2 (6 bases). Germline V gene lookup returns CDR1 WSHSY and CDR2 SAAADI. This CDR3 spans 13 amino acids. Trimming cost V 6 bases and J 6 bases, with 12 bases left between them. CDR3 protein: CASSSGTFNEQFF. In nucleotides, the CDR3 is TGCGCCAGCAGCTCCGGGACTTTCAATGAGCAGTTCTTC.

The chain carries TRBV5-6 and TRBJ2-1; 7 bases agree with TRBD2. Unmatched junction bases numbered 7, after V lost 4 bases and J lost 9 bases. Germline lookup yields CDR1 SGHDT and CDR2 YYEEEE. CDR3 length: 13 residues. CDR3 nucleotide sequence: TGTGCCAGCAGCCACACTAGCGAGAGTGAGCAGTTCTTC. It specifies CASSHTSESEQFF.

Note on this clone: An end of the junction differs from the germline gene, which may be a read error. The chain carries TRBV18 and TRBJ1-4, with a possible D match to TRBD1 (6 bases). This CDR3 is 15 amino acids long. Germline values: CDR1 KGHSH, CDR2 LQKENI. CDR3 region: CASSPLTGTIEKLFF. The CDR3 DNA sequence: TGTGCCAGCTCACCACTGACAGGAACTATTGAAAAACTGTTTTTT.

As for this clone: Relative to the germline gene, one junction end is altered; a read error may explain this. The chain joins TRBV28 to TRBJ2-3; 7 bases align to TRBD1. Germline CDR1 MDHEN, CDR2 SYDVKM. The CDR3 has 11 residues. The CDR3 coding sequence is TGTGCCAGCAGCCGAATCTCGGACAGGAGTTTT. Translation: CASSRISDRSF.

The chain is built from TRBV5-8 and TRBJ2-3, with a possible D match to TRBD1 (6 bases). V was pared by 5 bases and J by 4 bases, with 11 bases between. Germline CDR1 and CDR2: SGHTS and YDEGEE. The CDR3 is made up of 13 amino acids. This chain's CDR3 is CASSQGHPDTQYF. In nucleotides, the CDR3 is TGTGCCAGCAGTCAGGGACACCCAGATACGCAGTATTTT.

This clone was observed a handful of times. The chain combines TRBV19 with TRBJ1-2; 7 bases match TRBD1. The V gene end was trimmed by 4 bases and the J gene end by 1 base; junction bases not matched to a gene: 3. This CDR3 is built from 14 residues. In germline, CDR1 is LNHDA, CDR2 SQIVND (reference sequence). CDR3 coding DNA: TGTGCCAGTAGTACGGACAGGATTAACTATGGCTACACCTTC. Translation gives CASSTDRINYGYTF.

CDR3 region: CASSPRLENTEAFF. The DNA for the CDR3 is TGTGCCAGCAGCCCGAGATTAGAGAACACTGAAGCTTTCTTT. This chain uses TRBV7-9 with TRBJ1-1; D unresolved. Trimming shortened V by 5 bases and J by 1 base, and 11 bases separated the two germline ends. Germline V gives CDR1 SEHNR, CDR2 FQNEAQ (reference sequence). This CDR3 region has 14 residues.

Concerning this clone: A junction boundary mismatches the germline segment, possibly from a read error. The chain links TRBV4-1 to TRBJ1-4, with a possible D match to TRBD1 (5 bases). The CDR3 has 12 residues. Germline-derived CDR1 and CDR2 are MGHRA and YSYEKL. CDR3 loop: CASSQIPGQFIF. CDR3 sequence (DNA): TGCGCCAGCAGCCAGATACCAGGGCAGTTTATTTTT.

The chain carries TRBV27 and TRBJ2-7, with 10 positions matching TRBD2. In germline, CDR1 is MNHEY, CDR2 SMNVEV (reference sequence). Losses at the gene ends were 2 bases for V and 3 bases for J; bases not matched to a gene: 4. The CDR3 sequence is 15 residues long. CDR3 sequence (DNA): TGTGCCAGCAGTTTACGAGGACTAGCGGACTACGAGCAGTACTTC. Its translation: CASSLRGLADYEQYF.

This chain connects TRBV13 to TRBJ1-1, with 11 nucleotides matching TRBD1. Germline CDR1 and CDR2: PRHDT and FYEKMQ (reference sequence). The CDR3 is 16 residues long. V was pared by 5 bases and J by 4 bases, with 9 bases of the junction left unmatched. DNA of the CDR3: TGTGCCAGCAGCCACGGGACAGGGGGAAAGGGCACTGAAGCTTTCTTT. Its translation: CASSHGTGGKGTEAFF.

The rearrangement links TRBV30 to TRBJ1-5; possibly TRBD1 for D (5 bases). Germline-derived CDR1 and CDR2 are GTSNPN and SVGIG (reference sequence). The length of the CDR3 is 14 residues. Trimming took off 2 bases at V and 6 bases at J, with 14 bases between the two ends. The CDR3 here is CAWSWQGVSQPQHF. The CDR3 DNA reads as TGTGCCTGGAGTTGGCAGGGCGTGAGTCAGCCCCAGCATTTT. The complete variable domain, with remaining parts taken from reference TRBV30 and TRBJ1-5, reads SQTIHQWPATLVQPVGSPLSLECTVEGTSNPNLYWYRQAAGRGLQLLFYSVGIGQISSEVPQNLSASRPQDRQFILSSKKLLLSDSGFYLCAWSWQGVSQPQHFGDGTRLSIL.

The CDR3 is CASSVSGDTGELFF. The CDR3 DNA sequence: TGTGCCAGCAGCGTTTCCGGGGACACCGGGGAGCTGTTTTTT. This sequence joins TRBV9 and TRBJ2-2, with D possibly matching TRBD2 (5 bases). This CDR3 is 14 amino acids long. The germline V gene has CDR1 SGDLS and CDR2 YYNGEE. Trimming removed 2 bases at V and 3 bases at J, with 8 bases between.

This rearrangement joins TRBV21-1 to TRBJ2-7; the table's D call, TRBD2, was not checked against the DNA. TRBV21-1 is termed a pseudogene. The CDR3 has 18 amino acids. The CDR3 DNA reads TGTGCCAGCACCCAGCGTACAGAAGAGGGCAGGACGTACTACGAGCAGTACGTC. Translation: CASTQRTEEGRTYYEQYV.

The DNA for the CDR3 is TGTGCCAGCTCACCGACGGGACATCCCTCTGGAAACACCATATATTTT. It encodes CASSPTGHPSGNTIYF. The chain uses TRBV18 and TRBJ1-3; D might be TRBD1 (6 bases). CDR3 length: 16 residues. Germline CDR1 reads KGHSH; CDR2 reads LQKENI. Between the trimmed V and J ends, which lost 3 bases and 0 bases, there was a span of 12 bases. The variable domain in full, completed from reference TRBV18 and TRBJ1-3, reads NAGVMQNPRHLVRRRGQEARLRCSPMKGHSHVYWYRQLPEEGLKFMVYLQKENIIDESGMPKERFSAEFPKEGPSILRIQQVVRGDSAAYFCASSPTGHPSGNTIYFGEGSWLTVV.

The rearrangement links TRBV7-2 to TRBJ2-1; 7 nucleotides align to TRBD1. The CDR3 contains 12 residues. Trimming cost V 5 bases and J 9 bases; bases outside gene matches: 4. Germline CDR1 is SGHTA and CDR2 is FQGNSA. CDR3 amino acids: CASSARQGEQFF. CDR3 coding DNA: TGTGCCAGCAGCGCCCGACAGGGTGAGCAGTTCTTC.

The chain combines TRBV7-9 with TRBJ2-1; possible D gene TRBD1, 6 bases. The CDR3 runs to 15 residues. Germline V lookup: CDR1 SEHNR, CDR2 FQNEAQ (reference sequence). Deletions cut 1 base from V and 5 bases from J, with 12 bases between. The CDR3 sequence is CASSLGAGVDNEQFF. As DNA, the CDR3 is TGTGCCAGCAGCTTAGGGGCAGGGGTGGACAATGAGCAGTTCTTC.

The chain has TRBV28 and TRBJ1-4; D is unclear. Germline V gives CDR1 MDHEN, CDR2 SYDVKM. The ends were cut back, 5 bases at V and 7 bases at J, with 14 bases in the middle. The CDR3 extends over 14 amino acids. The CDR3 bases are TGTGCCAGCAGTGAGGGAGGGTCGGTTGAAAAACTGTTTTTT. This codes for CASSEGGSVEKLFF.

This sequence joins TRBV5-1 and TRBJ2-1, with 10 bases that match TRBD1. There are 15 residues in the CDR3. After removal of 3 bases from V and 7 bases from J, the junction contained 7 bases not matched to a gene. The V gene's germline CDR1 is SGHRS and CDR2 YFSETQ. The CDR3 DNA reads TGCGCCAGCAGCTATCGGTTGGACAGGGGGAATGAGCAGTTCTTC. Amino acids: CASSYRLDRGNEQFF.

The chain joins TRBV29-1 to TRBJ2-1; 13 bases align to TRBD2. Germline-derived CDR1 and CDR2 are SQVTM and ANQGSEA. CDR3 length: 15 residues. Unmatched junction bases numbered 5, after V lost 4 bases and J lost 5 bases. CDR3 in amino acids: CSVAQLAGGNNEQFF. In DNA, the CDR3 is TGCAGCGTTGCCCAACTAGCGGGAGGGAACAATGAGCAGTTCTTC.

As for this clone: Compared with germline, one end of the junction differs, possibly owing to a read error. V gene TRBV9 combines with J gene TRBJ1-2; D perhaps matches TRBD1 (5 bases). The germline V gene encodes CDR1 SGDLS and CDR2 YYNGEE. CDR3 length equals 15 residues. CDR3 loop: CASSVGGRANYGYTF. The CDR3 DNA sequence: TGTGCCAGCAGCGTAGGGGGGAGGGCTAATTATGGCTACACCTTC.

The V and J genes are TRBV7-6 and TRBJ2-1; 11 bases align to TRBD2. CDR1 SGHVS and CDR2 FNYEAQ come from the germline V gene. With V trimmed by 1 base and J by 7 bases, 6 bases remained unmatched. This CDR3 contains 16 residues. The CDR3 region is CASSLGLAGLQNEQFF. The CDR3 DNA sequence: TGTGCCAGCAGCTTAGGACTAGCGGGACTGCAGAATGAGCAGTTCTTC.

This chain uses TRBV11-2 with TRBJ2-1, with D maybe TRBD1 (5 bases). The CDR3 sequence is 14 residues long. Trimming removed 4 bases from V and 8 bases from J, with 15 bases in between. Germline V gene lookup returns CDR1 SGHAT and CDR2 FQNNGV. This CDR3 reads CASSSRMEGDEQFF. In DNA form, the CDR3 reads TGTGCCAGCAGCTCGCGTATGGAAGGGGATGAGCAGTTCTTC.